This T cell receptor (beta chain) comes out of a study of T-cell memory formation after mild COVID-19. On this clonotype: Its antigen is not known.

TCRdb itself ran the 5' RACE reads through MiXCR, one entry per CDR3 protein. The sample contains about 440,000 distinct CDR3 sequences, 15% to 20% of which appear only once. General study findings and limits: Researchers found some responding clones in pre-infection memory, a sign that cross-reactive memory joined. CD4+ contracting clones lay mainly in CM and EM, CD8+ ones in EMRA. CD4/CD8 balance held among clones contracting day 15 to 85, and later expanders leaned CD4+.

The V gene end was trimmed by 3 bases and the J gene end by 8 bases; junction bases not matched to a gene: 14. Germline values: CDR1 SGHRS, CDR2 YFSETQ. This CDR3 is 16 amino acids long. The chain is built from TRBV5-1 and TRBJ1-2; 9 bases map to TRBD1. This TCR derives from an adult woman who had mild COVID-19 (a few samples of this study predate the infection). Cell type and time point are not known. Sequenced input: PBMCs or a T cell subset sorted from them (not recorded which). The DNA for the CDR3 is TGCGCCAGCAGCTCACAGGGGGCGCGCGGGTCTGAAGGCTACACCTTC. It codes for CASSSQGARGSEGYTF.